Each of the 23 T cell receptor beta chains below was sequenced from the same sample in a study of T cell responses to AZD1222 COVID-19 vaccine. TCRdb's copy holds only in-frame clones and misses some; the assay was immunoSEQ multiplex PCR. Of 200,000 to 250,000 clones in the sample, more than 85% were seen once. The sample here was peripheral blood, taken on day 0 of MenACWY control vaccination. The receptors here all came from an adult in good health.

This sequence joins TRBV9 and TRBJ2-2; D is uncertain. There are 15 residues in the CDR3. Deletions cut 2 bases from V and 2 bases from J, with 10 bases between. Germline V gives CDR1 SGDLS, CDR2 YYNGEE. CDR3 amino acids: CASSVAQPNTGELFF. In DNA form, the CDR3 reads TGTGCCAGCAGCGTGGCACAGCCAAACACCGGGGAGCTGTTTTTT.

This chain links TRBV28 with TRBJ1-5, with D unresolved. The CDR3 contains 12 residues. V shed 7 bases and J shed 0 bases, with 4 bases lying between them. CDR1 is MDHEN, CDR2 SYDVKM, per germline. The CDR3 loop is CASKDSNQPQHF. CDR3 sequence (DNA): TGTGCCAGCAAAGATAGCAATCAGCCCCAGCATTTT.

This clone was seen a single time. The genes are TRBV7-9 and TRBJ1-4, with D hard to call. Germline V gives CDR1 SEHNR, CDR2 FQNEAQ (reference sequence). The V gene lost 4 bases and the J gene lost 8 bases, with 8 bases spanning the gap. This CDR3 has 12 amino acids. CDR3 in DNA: TGTGCCAGCAGCTCTAACATGGAAAAACTGTTTTTT. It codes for CASSSNMEKLFF.

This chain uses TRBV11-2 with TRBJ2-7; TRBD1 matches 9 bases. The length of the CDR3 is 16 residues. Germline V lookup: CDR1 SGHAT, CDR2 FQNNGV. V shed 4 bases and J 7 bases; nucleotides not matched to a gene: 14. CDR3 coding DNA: TGTGCCAGCAGCTACTTTAGGGGGGACAGGGCGAGGGAGCAGTACTTC. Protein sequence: CASSYFRGDRAREQYF. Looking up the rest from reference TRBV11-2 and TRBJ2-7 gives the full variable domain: EAGVAQSPRYKIIEKRQSVAFWCNPISGHATLYWYQQILGQGPKLLIQFQNNGVVDDSQLPKDRFSAERLKGVDSTLKIQPAKLEDSAVYLCASSYFRGDRAREQYFGPGTRLTVT.

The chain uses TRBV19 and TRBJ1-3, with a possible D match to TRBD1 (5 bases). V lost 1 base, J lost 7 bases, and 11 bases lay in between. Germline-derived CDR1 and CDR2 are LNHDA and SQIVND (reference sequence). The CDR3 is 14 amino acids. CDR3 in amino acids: CASSIAQVTNTIYF. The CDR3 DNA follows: TGTGCCAGTAGTATAGCACAGGTGACGAACACCATATATTTT.

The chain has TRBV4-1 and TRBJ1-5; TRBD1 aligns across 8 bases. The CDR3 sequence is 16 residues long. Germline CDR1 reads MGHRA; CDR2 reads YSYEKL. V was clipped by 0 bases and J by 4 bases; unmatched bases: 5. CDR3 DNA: TGCGCCAGCAGCCAAGATCTCGGACAGGGAAATCAGCCCCAGCATTTT. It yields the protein CASSQDLGQGNQPQHF.

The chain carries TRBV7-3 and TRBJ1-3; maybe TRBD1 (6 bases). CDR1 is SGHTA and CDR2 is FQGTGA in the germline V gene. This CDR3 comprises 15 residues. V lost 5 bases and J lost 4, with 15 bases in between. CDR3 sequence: CASSPGTSLGNTIYF. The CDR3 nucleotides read TGTGCCAGCAGCCCCGGGACATCGCTCGGAAACACCATATATTTT.

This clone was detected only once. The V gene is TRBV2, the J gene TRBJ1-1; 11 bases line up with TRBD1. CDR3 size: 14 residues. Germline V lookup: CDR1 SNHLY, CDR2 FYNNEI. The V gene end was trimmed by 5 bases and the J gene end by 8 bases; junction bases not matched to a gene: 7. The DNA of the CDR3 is TGTGCCAGCAGTTTGGACAGGGGGCTGGTAGAAGCTTTCTTT. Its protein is CASSLDRGLVEAFF.

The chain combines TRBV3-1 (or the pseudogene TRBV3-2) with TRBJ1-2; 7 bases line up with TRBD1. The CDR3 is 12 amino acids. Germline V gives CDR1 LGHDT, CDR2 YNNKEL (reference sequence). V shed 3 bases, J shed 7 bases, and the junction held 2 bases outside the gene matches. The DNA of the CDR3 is TGTGCCAGCAGCCAGGGGACAGTTGGCTACACCTTC. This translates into CASSQGTVGYTF.

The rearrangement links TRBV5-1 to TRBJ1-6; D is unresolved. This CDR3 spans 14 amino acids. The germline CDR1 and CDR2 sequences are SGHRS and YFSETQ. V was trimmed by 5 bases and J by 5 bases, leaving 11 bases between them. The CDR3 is CASSPVYDNSPLHF. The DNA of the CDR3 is TGCGCCAGCAGTCCAGTTTATGATAATTCACCCCTCCACTTT.

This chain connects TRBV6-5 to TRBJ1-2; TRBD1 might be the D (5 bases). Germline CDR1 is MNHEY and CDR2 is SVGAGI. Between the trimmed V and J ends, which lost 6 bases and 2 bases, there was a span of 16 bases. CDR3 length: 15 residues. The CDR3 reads CASSRGVPSNYGYTF. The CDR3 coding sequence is TGTGCCAGCAGCCGGGGGGTACCGTCCAACTATGGCTACACCTTC.

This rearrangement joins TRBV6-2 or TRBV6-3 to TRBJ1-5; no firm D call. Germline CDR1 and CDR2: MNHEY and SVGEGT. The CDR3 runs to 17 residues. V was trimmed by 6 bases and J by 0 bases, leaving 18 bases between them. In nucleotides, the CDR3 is TGTGCCAGCAGCACCCTTTGGGTCCTCGCTAGCAATCAGCCCCAGCATTTT. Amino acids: CASSTLWVLASNQPQHF.

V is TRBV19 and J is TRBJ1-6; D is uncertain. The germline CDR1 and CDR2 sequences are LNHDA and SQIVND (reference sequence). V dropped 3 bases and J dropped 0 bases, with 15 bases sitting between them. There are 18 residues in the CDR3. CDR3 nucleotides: TGTGCCAGTAGTATCTCCACCGCGGGGAGCTCCTATAATTCACCCCTCCACTTT. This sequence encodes CASSISTAGSSYNSPLHF.

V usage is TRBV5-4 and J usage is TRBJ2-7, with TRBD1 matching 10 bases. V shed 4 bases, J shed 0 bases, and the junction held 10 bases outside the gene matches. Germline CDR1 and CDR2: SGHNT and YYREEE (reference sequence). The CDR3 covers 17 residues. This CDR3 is CASSPGTGAQSSYEQYF. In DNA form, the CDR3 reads TGTGCCAGCAGCCCAGGGACAGGGGCCCAGAGCTCCTACGAGCAGTACTTC.

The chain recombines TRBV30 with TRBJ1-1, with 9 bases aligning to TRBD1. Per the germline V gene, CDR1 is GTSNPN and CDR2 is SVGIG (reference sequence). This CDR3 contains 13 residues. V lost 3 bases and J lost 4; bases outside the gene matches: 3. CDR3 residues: CAWRGQGGTEAFF. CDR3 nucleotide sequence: TGTGCCTGGAGGGGACAGGGTGGCACTGAAGCTTTCTTT.

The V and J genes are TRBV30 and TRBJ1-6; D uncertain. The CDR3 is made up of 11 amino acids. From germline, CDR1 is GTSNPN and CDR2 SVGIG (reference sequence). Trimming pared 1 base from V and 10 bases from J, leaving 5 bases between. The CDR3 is CAWSEKSPLHF. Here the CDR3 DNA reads TGTGCCTGGAGTGAGAAATCACCCCTCCACTTT.

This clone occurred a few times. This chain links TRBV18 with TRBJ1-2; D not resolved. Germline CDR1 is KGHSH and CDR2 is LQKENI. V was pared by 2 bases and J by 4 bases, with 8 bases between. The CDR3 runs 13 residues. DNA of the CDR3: TGTGCCAGCTCACCAAAGGAGGTCTATGGCTACACCTTC. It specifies CASSPKEVYGYTF.

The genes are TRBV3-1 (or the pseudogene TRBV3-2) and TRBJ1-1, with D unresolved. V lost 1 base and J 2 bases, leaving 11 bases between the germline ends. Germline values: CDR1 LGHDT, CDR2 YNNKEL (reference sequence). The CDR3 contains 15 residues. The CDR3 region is CASSQAFALNTEAFF. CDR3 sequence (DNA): TGTGCCAGCAGCCAAGCATTCGCGCTTAACACTGAAGCTTTCTTT.

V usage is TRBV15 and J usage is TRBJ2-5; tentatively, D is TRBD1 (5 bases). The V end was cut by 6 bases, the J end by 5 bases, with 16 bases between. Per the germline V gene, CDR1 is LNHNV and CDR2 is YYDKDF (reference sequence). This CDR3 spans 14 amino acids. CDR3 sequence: CATRIGQGVETQYF. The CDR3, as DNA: TGTGCCACCAGAATCGGACAAGGTGTCGAGACCCAGTACTTC.

The chain's CDR3 is CASSLDTVYEQYF. CDR3 nucleotides: TGTGCCAGCAGCTTAGATACGGTCTACGAGCAGTACTTC. The V and J genes are TRBV13 and TRBJ2-7; D is ambiguous. The CDR3 covers 13 residues. V was clipped by 1 base and J by 3 bases, with 7 bases between them. Germline CDR1 PRHDT, CDR2 FYEKMQ (reference sequence).

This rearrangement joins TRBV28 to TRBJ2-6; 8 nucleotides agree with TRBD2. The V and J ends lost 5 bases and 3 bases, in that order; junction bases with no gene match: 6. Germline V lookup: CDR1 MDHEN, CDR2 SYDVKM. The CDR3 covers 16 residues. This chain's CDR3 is CASSPRGGYGANVLTF. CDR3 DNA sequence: TGTGCCAGCAGTCCCCGGGGGGGCTATGGGGCCAACGTCCTGACTTTC.

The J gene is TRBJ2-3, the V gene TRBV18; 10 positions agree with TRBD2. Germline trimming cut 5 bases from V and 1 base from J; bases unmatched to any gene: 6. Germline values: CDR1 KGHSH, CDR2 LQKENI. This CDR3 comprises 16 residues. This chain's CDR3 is CASSSGLAGGTDTQYF. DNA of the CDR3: TGTGCCAGCTCATCAGGTCTAGCGGGGGGCACAGATACGCAGTATTTT.

CDR3 sequence: CASRDRQMNTEAFF. CDR3 nucleotides: TGTGCCAGTAGGGACAGGCAAATGAACACTGAAGCTTTCTTT. The chain couples TRBV19 to TRBJ1-1; 7 bases align to TRBD1. V shed 6 bases, J shed 0 bases, and the junction held 4 bases outside the gene matches. The CDR3 covers 14 residues. CDR1 is LNHDA, CDR2 SQIVND, per germline (reference sequence). The variable domain in full, completed from reference TRBV19 and TRBJ1-1, reads DGGITQSPKYLFRKEGQNVTLSCEQNLNHDAMYWYRQDPGQGLRLIYYSQIVNDFQKGDIAEGYSVSREKKESFPLTVTSAQKNPTAFYLCASRDRQMNTEAFFGQGTRLTVV.